One sample yielded the 26 T cell receptor beta chains listed below, sequenced in a study of PD-1 blockade in classical Hodgkin lymphoma. Sequencing used immunoSEQ multiplex PCR; TCRdb keeps in-frame clones, though not all of them. The sample consists of some 23,000 clones, around 77% of them appearing once. Brentuximab vedotin exposure varied, and every patient relapsed after autologous stem cell transplantation. The sequencing used peripheral blood mononuclear cells (PBMCs), collected before the second cycle of nivolumab. The source is a human donor with classical Hodgkin lymphoma.

The J gene is TRBJ2-6, the V gene TRBV7-3; 8 bases are a match to TRBD1. J gave up 0 bases and V 1 base, and 5 bases lay outside the gene matches. Germline V CDR1 and CDR2: SGHTA, FQGTGA. This CDR3 has 18 amino acids. The CDR3 loop is CASSLSDRGPSGANVLTF. CDR3 coding DNA: TGTGCCAGCAGCTTAAGTGACAGGGGACCCTCTGGGGCCAACGTCCTGACTTTC. The full variable domain, its missing parts supplied by reference TRBV7-3 and TRBJ2-6, is GAGVSQTPSNKVTEKGKYVELRCDPISGHTALYWYRQSLGQGPEFLIYFQGTGAADDSGLPNDRFFAVRPEGSVSTLKIQRTERGDSAVYLCASSLSDRGPSGANVLTFGAGSRLTVL.

This clone was detected a few times. V and J are TRBV18 and TRBJ2-3; 7 nucleotides agree with TRBD1. Trimming cost V 6 bases and J 7 bases; bases outside gene matches: 10. Germline V gene data show CDR1 as KGHSH and CDR2 as LQKENI. This CDR3 contains 14 residues. Here the CDR3 reads CASSFGEGGYTQYF. In DNA, the CDR3 is TGTGCCAGCTCTTTCGGGGAAGGGGGCTATACGCAGTATTTT.

The chain is built from TRBV2 and TRBJ2-2, with D possibly TRBD1 on 5 matching bases. V lost 6 bases, J lost 1 base, and 9 bases lay in between. Germline CDR1 reads SNHLY; CDR2 reads FYNNEI. This CDR3 has 14 amino acids. CDR3 loop: CASRQVQNTGELFF. CDR3 nucleotide sequence: TGTGCCAGCAGACAGGTTCAGAACACCGGGGAGCTGTTTTTT.

The rearrangement links TRBV2 to TRBJ2-5; possible D gene TRBD2, 6 bases. CDR3 length: 12 residues. The germline gives CDR1 SNHLY, CDR2 FYNNEI. Trimming removed 3 bases at V and 5 bases at J, with 7 bases between. For the CDR3, the DNA is TGTGCCAGCAGTGAGCGGGGTGAGACCCAGTACTTC. It specifies CASSERGETQYF.

The chain links TRBV7-2 to TRBJ1-6; a weak D match, TRBD1 (5 bases). Germline CDR1 SGHTA, CDR2 FQGNSA. V lost 5 bases, J lost 9 bases, and 11 bases lay in between. This CDR3 has 13 residues. The CDR3 reads CASSRQGVSPLHF. The CDR3 nucleotides read TGTGCCAGCAGCCGACAAGGGGTTTCACCCCTCCACTTT.

V usage is TRBV5-8 and J usage is TRBJ1-2, with D perhaps matching TRBD1 (5 bases). The CDR3 runs to 16 residues. Per germline, CDR1 SGHTS and CDR2 YDEGEE. Trimming shortened V by 3 bases and J by 1 base, and 16 bases separated the two germline ends. CDR3 DNA: TGTGCCAGCAGCTCCAACGACAGAAAGAATAACTATGGCTACACCTTC. It translates to CASSSNDRKNNYGYTF.

The J gene is TRBJ1-2, the V gene TRBV5-4, with a possible D match to TRBD1 (5 bases). The ends were cut back, 4 bases at V and 8 bases at J, with 24 bases in the middle. The CDR3 contains 16 residues. Looked up from germline, CDR1 is SGHNT and CDR2 is YYREEE (reference sequence). CDR3 amino acids: CASSPSGALGGWGYTF. In DNA, the CDR3 is TGTGCCAGCAGCCCTAGCGGGGCCCTTGGGGGTTGGGGCTACACCTTC.

In this sample, this clone turned up a few times. The V call is TRBV28, the J call TRBJ2-1; the match to TRBD2 covers 8 bases. Losses at the gene ends were 4 bases for V and 4 bases for J; bases not matched to a gene: 3. CDR3 length equals 14 residues. Germline V gene sequence: CDR1 MDHEN, CDR2 SYDVKM. This chain's CDR3 is CASSSAGGYNEQFF. DNA for the CDR3: TGTGCCAGCAGTTCGGCGGGGGGATACAATGAGCAGTTCTTC.

This rearrangement joins TRBV28 to TRBJ2-7; 7 bases fit TRBD1. J was trimmed by 1 base and V by 5 bases; bases with no gene match: 5. Per the germline V gene, CDR1 is MDHEN and CDR2 is SYDVKM. This CDR3 region has 14 residues. CDR3 in amino acids: CASSPYRGSYEQYF. The DNA for the CDR3 is TGTGCCAGCAGTCCTTACAGGGGATCCTACGAGCAGTACTTC.

The rearrangement links TRBV6-1 to TRBJ2-1, with D perhaps given as TRBD1 or TRBD2 (6 bases each). Trimming took 5 bases from V and 12 from J, leaving 14 bases between them. The CDR3 is 12 residues long. CDR1 is MNHNS and CDR2 is SASEGT in the germline V gene. CDR3 sequence: CASSNGGGGQFF. The CDR3 DNA follows: TGTGCCAGCAGTAACGGGGGCGGCGGGCAGTTCTTC.

The CDR3 sequence: CSVEGTSTGELFF. CDR3 DNA: TGCAGCGTTGAGGGCACAAGCACCGGGGAGCTGTTTTTT. V usage is TRBV29-1 and J usage is TRBJ2-2; D is ambiguous. Looked up from germline, CDR1 is SQVTM and CDR2 is ANQGSEA. This CDR3 contains 13 residues. Trimming shortened V by 3 bases and J by 4 bases, and 9 bases separated the two germline ends.

The chain's CDR3 is CASSPAGLAVPNEQFF. The CDR3 DNA is TGCGCCAGCAGCCCCGCGGGACTAGCGGTTCCTAATGAGCAGTTCTTC. This rearrangement joins TRBV4-3 to TRBJ2-1; TRBD2 matches 11 bases. In germline, CDR1 is LGHNA, CDR2 YSLEER. V lost 4 bases and J lost 7; bases outside the gene matches: 9. The CDR3 is 16 residues long.

The gene calls are TRBV6-5 and TRBJ1-2; D is unresolved. CDR1 is MNHEY and CDR2 is SVGAGI in the germline V gene. Trimming left V 2 bases short and J 6 bases short, with 10 bases between. The CDR3 extends over 13 amino acids. CDR3 sequence reads: CASSYTLGNGYTF. The CDR3 nucleotides are TGTGCCAGCAGTTACACGCTCGGGAATGGCTACACCTTC.

J is TRBJ2-3 and V is TRBV11-3, with D unresolved. In germline, CDR1 is SGHNT, CDR2 YENEEA. The CDR3 has 13 amino acids. V was clipped by 2 bases and J by 4 bases, with 7 bases between them. The CDR3 here is CASSLNAPDTQYF. CDR3 DNA sequence: TGTGCCAGCAGCTTAAACGCCCCAGATACGCAGTATTTT.

This clone was observed once. CDR3 residues: CASSPPGLDEQYF. CDR3 nucleotides: TGTGCCAGCAGCCCTCCGGGACTAGACGAGCAGTACTTC. This chain uses TRBV7-3 with TRBJ2-7, with 8 positions matching TRBD2. This CDR3 contains 13 residues. CDR1 SGHTA and CDR2 FQGTGA come from the germline V gene. The trim removed 5 bases at V and 5 bases at J, leaving 5 bases unmatched.

J is TRBJ2-5 and V is TRBV9; no clear D. The V and J ends lost 2 bases and 4 bases respectively, with 15 bases between them. The CDR3 is 15 residues long. Germline lookup yields CDR1 SGDLS and CDR2 YYNGEE. For the CDR3, the DNA is TGTGCCAGCAGCGTGACCAGCGCCAATTTAGAGACCCAGTACTTC. Its protein is CASSVTSANLETQYF.

This clone turned up a few times. The V call is TRBV9, the J call TRBJ2-1; a possible D gene is TRBD2 (6 bases). Between the trimmed V and J ends, which lost 0 bases and 0 bases, there was a span of 13 bases. Germline assignment: CDR1 SGDLS and CDR2 YYNGEE. The CDR3 runs to 17 residues. The CDR3 DNA reads as TGTGCCAGCAGCGTAGCTCGGGACGGGAGCTCCTACAATGAGCAGTTCTTC. As protein: CASSVARDGSSYNEQFF.

The chain employs TRBV7-2 and TRBJ2-5; TRBD1 might be the D (6 bases). CDR3 length: 14 residues. Germline CDR1 reads SGHTA; CDR2 reads FQGNSA. V gave up 5 bases and J gave up 2 bases, with 12 bases separating them. CDR3 nucleotide sequence: TGTGCCAGCAGCCCTAGGGGGTCGCAAGAGACCCAGTACTTC. Translated: CASSPRGSQETQYF.

This chain uses TRBV7-8 with TRBJ1-5, with no clear D. The germline gives CDR1 SGHVS, CDR2 FQNEAQ. V was pared by 3 bases and J by 2 bases, with 8 bases between. The CDR3 extends over 14 amino acids. CDR3 coding DNA: TGTGCCAGCAGCTTTGACGCGGGCAATCAGCCCCAGCATTTT. This sequence encodes CASSFDAGNQPQHF.

The genes are TRBV7-2 and TRBJ1-2; a possible D gene is TRBD1 (5 bases). V dropped 2 bases and J dropped 0 bases, with 10 bases sitting between them. The V gene's germline CDR1 is SGHTA and CDR2 FQGNSA. CDR3 size: 15 residues. CDR3 bases: TGTGCCAGCAGCTTAAACCAGGGCGCTAACTATGGCTACACCTTC. Amino acid sequence: CASSLNQGANYGYTF.

This clone was seen a single time. The V gene is TRBV18, the J gene TRBJ1-1; D might be TRBD1 (5 bases). The germline V gene has CDR1 KGHSH and CDR2 LQKENI. The length of the CDR3 is 16 residues. The V end lost 2 bases, the J end lost 4 bases, and 17 bases lay between the germline ends. The CDR3 DNA is TGTGCCAGCTCACCAGAGCTGACAGTTCGAGGCACTGAAGCTTTCTTT. Its translation is CASSPELTVRGTEAFF.

A single count supports this clone. V usage is TRBV10-3 and J usage is TRBJ2-3; 7 nucleotides align to TRBD2. The ends lost 7 bases at V and 0 bases at J; junction bases unmatched: 4. Germline CDR1 is ENHRY and CDR2 is SYGVKD. This CDR3 has 14 residues. The CDR3 bases are TGTGCCATCAATCGGGAGGCCAGCACAGATACGCAGTATTTT. It codes for CAINREASTDTQYF.

V usage is TRBV7-2 and J usage is TRBJ2-1; D remains unclear. The V gene lost 2 bases and the J gene lost 2 bases, with 13 bases spanning the gap. Germline CDR1 SGHTA, CDR2 FQGNSA. The CDR3 sequence is 16 residues long. The DNA of the CDR3 is TGTGCCAGCAGCTTAAACAAATACCCCACCTACAATGAGCAGTTCTTC. Translation gives CASSLNKYPTYNEQFF.

The chain recombines TRBV5-1 with TRBJ2-2, with 7 bases aligning to TRBD2. The CDR3 is made up of 16 amino acids. Germline loops: CDR1 SGHRS, CDR2 YFSETQ. J lost 6 bases, V lost 0 bases, and 8 bases had no gene match. For the CDR3, the DNA is TGCGCCAGCAGCTTGGGTGGCGGGAGCACGGCCGGGGAGCTGTTTTTT. Protein product: CASSLGGGSTAGELFF.

The rearrangement uses TRBV7-9 and TRBJ2-7; 7 bases match TRBD1. Germline CDR1 SEHNR, CDR2 FQNEAQ (reference sequence). The CDR3 has 13 amino acids. The V and J ends lost 5 bases and 4 bases, in that order; junction bases with no gene match: 5. The CDR3 sequence is CASSPGQQYEQYF. The DNA for the CDR3 is TGTGCCAGCAGCCCGGGACAGCAGTACGAGCAGTACTTC.

The genes are TRBV29-1 and TRBJ1-3; D uncertain. CDR1 and CDR2 from the germline V gene are SQVTM and ANQGSEA. V lost 4 bases to trimming and J lost 2 bases, with 3 bases between them. CDR3 size: 11 residues. CDR3: CSVAAGNTIYF. The CDR3 coding sequence is TGCAGCGTTGCGGCTGGAAACACCATATATTTT.